Listed below are T cell receptor beta chains from one sample, sequenced in a study of cytomegalovirus exposure and HLA in healthy donors. Assay: immunoSEQ multiplex PCR; the TCRdb copy retains only in-frame clones and omits some. The sample has fewer than 200,000 clones; about 70% are singletons. The sequenced sample was PBMCs. The receptors stem from a woman between 18 and 30 years old in good health and CMV-seropositive. The CDR3 runs from the conserved cysteine through the conserved F or W.

CDR3: CASSLSTGPGELFF; V: TRBV27
CDR3: CASSDRDEQFF; V: TRBV6-5
CDR3: CASSEDPGTGYTEAFF; V: TRBV10-1
CDR3: CASSSAQGGNEQFF; V: TRBV6-6
CDR3: CASLPSAGASYNEQFF; V: TRBV27
CDR3: CASRDRRSGNTIYF; V: TRBV6-5
CDR3: CSVEGARETQYF; V: TRBV29-1
CDR3: CASSIAAGSRRQPQHF; V: TRBV19
CDR3: CSVEPRQGGYNEQFF; V: TRBV29-1
CDR3: CASPLSTQYF; V: TRBV6-5
CDR3: CAIRPSMQGALKLDYNYGYTF; V: TRBV10-3
CDR3: CASSQSPTRQETQYF; V: TRBV14
CDR3: CASSQTGLNQPQHF; V: TRBV9
CDR3: CAARAGSSYEQYF; V: TRBV10-2
CDR3: CSSSLDRNEAFF; V: TRBV7-9
CDR3: CASSLRSEAFF; V: TRBV19
CDR3: CASSPQWGQGYEQYF; V: TRBV27
CDR3: CASSDVAGTSYEQYF; V: TRBV10-2
CDR3: CASSHQDSLYTEAFF; V: TRBV14
CDR3: CASSPTGAADEKLFF; V: TRBV18
CDR3: CASSLFRGPTYEQYF; V: TRBV6-5
CDR3: CASSQALGEGYTF; V: TRBV4-1